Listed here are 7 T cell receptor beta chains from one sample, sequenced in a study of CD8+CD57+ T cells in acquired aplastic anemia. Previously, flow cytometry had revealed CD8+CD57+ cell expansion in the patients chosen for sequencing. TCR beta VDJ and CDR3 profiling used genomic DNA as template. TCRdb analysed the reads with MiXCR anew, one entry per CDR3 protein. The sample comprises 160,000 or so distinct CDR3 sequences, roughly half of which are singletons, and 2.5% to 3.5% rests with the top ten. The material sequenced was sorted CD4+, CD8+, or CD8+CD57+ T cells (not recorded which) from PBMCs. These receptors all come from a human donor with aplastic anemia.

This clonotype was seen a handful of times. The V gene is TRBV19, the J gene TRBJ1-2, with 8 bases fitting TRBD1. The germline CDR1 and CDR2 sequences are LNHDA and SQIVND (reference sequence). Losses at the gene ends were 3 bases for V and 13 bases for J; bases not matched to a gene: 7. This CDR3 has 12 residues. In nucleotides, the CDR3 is TGTGCCAGTAGTATGATTGGGACAGGATCCACCTTC. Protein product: CASSMIGTGSTF.

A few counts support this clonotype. CDR3 sequence (DNA): TGTGCCAGCAGCTACGGACAGCCGTCCTACGAGCAGTACTTC. Its protein product is CASSYGQPSYEQYF. This chain joins TRBV7-2 and TRBJ2-7, with D perhaps matching TRBD1 (6 bases). The CDR3 runs 14 residues. The V and J ends lost 4 bases and 1 base respectively, with 11 bases between them. Per germline, CDR1 SGHTA and CDR2 FQGNSA.

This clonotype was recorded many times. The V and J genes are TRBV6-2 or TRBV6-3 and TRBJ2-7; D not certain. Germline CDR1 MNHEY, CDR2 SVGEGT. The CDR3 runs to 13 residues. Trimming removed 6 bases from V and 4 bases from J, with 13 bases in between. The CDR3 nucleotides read TGTGCCAGCAGCCAGCAACAGCCGTACGAGCAGTACGTC. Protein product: CASSQQQPYEQYV.

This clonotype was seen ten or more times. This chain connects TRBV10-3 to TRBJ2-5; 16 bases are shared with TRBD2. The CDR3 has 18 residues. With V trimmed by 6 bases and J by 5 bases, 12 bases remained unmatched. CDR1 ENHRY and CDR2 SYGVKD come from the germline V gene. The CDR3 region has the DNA TGTGCCATCAGCCCAGGGGGGACTAGCGGGAGGGCCGAGGAGACCCAGTACTTC. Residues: CAISPGGTSGRAEETQYF.

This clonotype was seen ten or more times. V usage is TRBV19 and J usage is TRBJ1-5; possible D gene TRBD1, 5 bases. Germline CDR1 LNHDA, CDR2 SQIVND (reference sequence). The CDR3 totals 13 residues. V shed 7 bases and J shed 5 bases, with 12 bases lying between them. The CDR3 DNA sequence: TGTGCCAGTAAATTGCGGGGGGATCAGCCCCAGCATTTT. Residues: CASKLRGDQPQHF. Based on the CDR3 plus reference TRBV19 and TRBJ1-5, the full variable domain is DGGITQSPKYLFRKEGQNVTLSCEQNLNHDAMYWYRQDPGQGLRLIYYSQIVNDFQKGDIAEGYSVSREKKESFPLTVTSAQKNPTAFYLCASKLRGDQPQHFGDGTRLSIL.

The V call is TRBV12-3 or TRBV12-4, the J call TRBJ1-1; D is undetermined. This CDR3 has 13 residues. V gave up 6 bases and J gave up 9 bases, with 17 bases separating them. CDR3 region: CASSAFGGTQAFF. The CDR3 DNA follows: TGTGCCAGCAGCGCGTTTGGAGGTACCCAAGCTTTCTTT.

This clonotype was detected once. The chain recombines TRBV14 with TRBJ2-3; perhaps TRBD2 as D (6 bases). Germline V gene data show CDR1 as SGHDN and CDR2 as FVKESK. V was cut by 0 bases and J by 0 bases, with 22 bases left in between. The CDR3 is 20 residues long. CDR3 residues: CASSQDSFSLRGSSTDTQYF. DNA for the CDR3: TGTGCCAGCAGCCAAGATTCCTTTAGCCTACGGGGGTCTAGCACAGATACGCAGTATTTT.